This T cell receptor (beta chain) stems from a study of shared clonotypes between healthy human individuals. V dropped 2 bases and J dropped 4 bases, with 3 bases sitting between them. The CDR3 totals 11 residues. Germline V gene data show CDR1 as MDHEN and CDR2 as SYDVKM. This table comes from immunoSEQ multiplex PCR, and its TCRdb copy is limited to in-frame clones, with some not included. Among under 2,000,000 clones listed, roughly 94% were seen once. Findings of the study overall: The study found about 4.6% of naive CD4 clonotypes shared across a few donors.

As regards this clone: No antigen is known for it. Other nucleotide sequences from this sample produce the same CDR3.

CD45RO-negative CD8 cells positively selected for CCR7 made up the naive population, which excluded terminally differentiated effector memory CD45RA+ cells. Free of recent acute infections or vaccinations, the donors were healthy HIV-negative adults. The receptor was derived from a young man in good health. The chain recombines TRBV28 with TRBJ2-7; D unresolved. The sample comprised naive CD8+ T cells sorted from blood. The CDR3 here is CASSLLYEQYF. CDR3 nucleotide sequence: TGTGCCAGCAGTTTACTGTACGAGCAGTACTTC.